Listed below are T cell receptor beta chains from one sample, sequenced in a study of PD-1 blockade in classical Hodgkin lymphoma. The table came from immunoSEQ multiplex PCR; TCRdb's copy has only in-frame clones and leaves some out. Here the sample spans 90,000 to 130,000 clones, approximately 90% being singletons. This material consisted of peripheral blood mononuclear cells (PBMCs), taken before the second cycle of nivolumab. These receptors all stem from a human donor with classical Hodgkin lymphoma. The CDR3 runs from the conserved cysteine through the conserved F or W. The D gene is left open where the match is weak. Rows give clone size only sometimes, using once, few, many, or a class for an expanded clone.

>TRBJ2-7|NA|NA|TRBV27
TGTGCCAGCAGACCGGACAGAGCCTACGAGCAGTACTTC
CASRPDRAYEQYF
>TRBJ1-2|few|NA|TRBV19
TGTGCCAGTAGTATGGAAGGGAGAGGCTACACCTTC
CASSMEGRGYTF
>TRBJ2-3|once|NA|TRBV5-1
TGCGCCAGCAGCCCTGGTGGGGACTGGGGCACAGATACGCAGTATTTT
CASSPGGDWGTDTQYF
>TRBJ2-1|NA|NA|TRBV2
TGTGCCAGCATGGGGTCCCCTATGCGGCAGTTCTTC
CASMGSPMRQFF
>TRBJ1-2|NA|NA|TRBV7-9
TGTGCCAGCAGCTCGGACGGGCGCTCCTATGGCTACACCTTC
CASSSDGRSYGYTF
>TRBJ2-1|NA|NA|TRBV10-3
TGTGCCATCAGTGAGACAGCGGGCCTAAACAATGAGCAGTTCTTC
CAISETAGLNNEQFF
>TRBJ1-1|NA|NA|TRBV7-2
TGTGCCAGCAGTAAAGAACAGAACACTGAAGCTTTCTTT
CASSKEQNTEAFF
>TRBJ2-6|NA|NA|TRBV28
TGTGCCAGCAGCGCCAGGACAGCTATCGACTCTGGGGCCAACGTCCTGACTTTC
CASSARTAIDSGANVLTF
>TRBJ2-7|few|NA|TRBV6-1
TGTGCCAGCAGTGAACCACTGGCGGGAACCATTGAGCAGTACTTC
CASSEPLAGTIEQYF
>TRBJ2-5|few|TRBD1|TRBV9
TGTGCCAGCAGCGTAGCCACTTCGACAGGGGGCGGGTACCAAGAGACCCAGTACTTC
CASSVATSTGGGYQETQYF
>TRBJ2-7|NA|TRBD2|TRBV19
TGTGCCAGTAGTATGGCTAGCGGAAACTACGAGCAGTACTTC
CASSMASGNYEQYF
>TRBJ2-7|few|NA|TRBV4-2
TGTGCCAGCAGCCAAGGCAGGGACGAGCAGTACTTC
CASSQGRDEQYF
>TRBJ1-1|NA|TRBD1|TRBV2
TGTGCCAGCACCATGGGGACAGGGACGATTGAAGCTTTCTTT
CASTMGTGTIEAFF
>TRBJ2-1|NA|NA|TRBV10-3
TGTGCCATCAGTGACGAGGTAGCGAAACCATACAATGAGCAGTTCTTC
CAISDEVAKPYNEQFF
>TRBJ2-7|NA|TRBD1|TRBV6-5
TGTGCCAGCAGTACGACAGGGTGGGGTAAGCAGTACTTC
CASSTTGWGKQYF
>TRBJ1-5|NA|NA|TRBV6-1
TGTGCCAGCAGTGAACGGGGGGGCGCGAATAATCAGCCCCAGCATTTT
CASSERGGANNQPQHF
>TRBJ2-2|NA|TRBD2|TRBV7-2
TGTGCCAGCAGCGTAGCCGCCGCGATCTTACTAGCGGAGTCGAACACCGGGGAGCTGTTTTTT
CASSVAAAILLAESNTGELFF
>TRBJ1-2|NA|NA|TRBV9
TGTGCCAGCAGCGTAGGGGCAGGGGCATATGGCTACACCTTC
CASSVGAGAYGYTF
>TRBJ2-7|NA|TRBD2|TRBV27
TGTGCCAGCCGTCTAGCGGCAGGTTACGAGCAGTACTTC
CASRLAAGYEQYF
>TRBJ2-7|NA|TRBD2|TRBV4-1
TGCGCCAGCAGCCAAATGACTAGCGGGAGTTACGAGCAGTACTTC
CASSQMTSGSYEQYF
>TRBJ2-7|NA|NA|TRBV11-3
TGTGCCAGCAGCTTAGGGGTTTCCTACGAGCAGTACTTC
CASSLGVSYEQYF
>TRBJ1-3|few|NA|TRBV4-1
TGCGCCAGCAGCCACTTGATTACTAACACCATATATTTT
CASSHLITNTIYF
>TRBJ2-7|NA|TRBD1|TRBV27
TGTGCCAGCCGAGACGTCGGACAGGGACTTTACGAGCAGTACTTC
CASRDVGQGLYEQYF
>TRBJ1-1|NA|NA|TRBV7-8
TGTGCCAGCAGCTGGGGGGGCCTGAACACTGAAGCTTTCTTT
CASSWGGLNTEAFF
>TRBJ2-1|NA|TRBD2|TRBV19
TGTGCCAGTAGTATAGCTCTAGCGGGGGCGAACAATGAGCAGTTCTTC
CASSIALAGANNEQFF
>TRBJ2-7|NA|TRBD2|TRBV7-2
TGTGCCAGCAGCCGGGGAGCGGGAGTTGCTTACGAGCAGTACTTC
CASSRGAGVAYEQYF
>TRBJ1-4|NA|NA|TRBV6-5
TGTGCCAGCAGTTACCGCGAAGGGGCGACTAATGAAAAACTGTTTTTT
CASSYREGATNEKLFF
>TRBJ1-2|NA|NA|TRBV6-5
TGTGCCAGCAGTTACTCTGAAGATCTACCCTATGGCTACACCTTC
CASSYSEDLPYGYTF
>TRBJ2-1|NA|TRBD2|TRBV27
TGTGCCAGCAGTTTATGGAGTAGCGGGAGGGGGGGAGATGAGCAGTTCTTC
CASSLWSSGRGGDEQFF
>TRBJ1-4|NA|NA|TRBV4-3
TGCGCCAGCAGCCTAAGGGAGGGAGAAAAACTGTTTTTT
CASSLREGEKLFF
>TRBJ2-7|NA|TRBD2|TRBV7-2
TGTGCCAGCAGCTTAGCTAGCGGGAGTCGCGAGCAGTACTTC
CASSLASGSREQYF
>TRBJ2-3|NA|NA|TRBV5-4
TGTGCCAGCAGCTTGCCTGGAGGGCCTTCAGATACGCAGTATTTT
CASSLPGGPSDTQYF
>TRBJ2-3|NA|TRBD2|TRBV28
TGTGCCAGCAGTTTATCCCCTCCGAGTGGCGGGAGCCCACCCACAGATACGCAGTATTTT
CASSLSPPSGGSPPTDTQYF
>TRBJ1-5|NA|NA|TRBV30
TGTGCCTGGAGTGAAGACAGCAATCAGCCCCAGCATTTT
CAWSEDSNQPQHF
>TRBJ2-7|NA|TRBD2|TRBV2
TGTGCCAGCAGTTTAGCGGGAGGGTACTACGAGCAGTACTTC
CASSLAGGYYEQYF
>TRBJ2-3|NA|NA|TRBV6-5
TGTGCCAGCAGTTACCAAGGGGATACGCAGTATTTT
CASSYQGDTQYF
>TRBJ1-3|once|NA|TRBV18
TGTGCCAGCTCACTGGACAGCTCTGGAAACACCATATATTTT
CASSLDSSGNTIYF
>TRBJ2-1|NA|TRBD2|TRBV11-2
TGTGCCAGCAGGAAAGGGGCTAGCGGACACGTGCAGTTCTTC
CASRKGASGHVQFF
>TRBJ1-2|NA|NA|TRBV30
TGTGCCTGGAGTCGAGAAGGTCACTATGGCTACACCTTC
CAWSREGHYGYTF
>TRBJ2-2|NA|TRBD1|TRBV30
TGTGCCTGGCGGGACAGGGCTACCGGGGAGCTGTTTTTT
CAWRDRATGELFF
>TRBJ1-2|NA|NA|TRBV10-3
TGTGCCATCAGTGTGACAGCCCCGGGTGGCTACACCTTC
CAISVTAPGGYTF
>TRBJ2-5|once|NA|TRBV5-1
TGCGCCAGCCACTCGGAACCAGAGACCCAGTACTTC
CASHSEPETQYF
>TRBJ2-6|NA|NA|TRBV6-1
TGTGCCAGCAGTGAACGAGGGCTTGGGTATACGGGGGCCAACGTCCTGACTTTC
CASSERGLGYTGANVLTF
>TRBJ2-5|once|TRBD2|TRBV6-5
TGTGCCAGCAGTTGGAGCGGGAGACGAGAGACCCAGTACTTC
CASSWSGRRETQYF
>TRBJ1-2|NA|NA|TRBV6-6
TGTGCCAGCAGCTCTGGACACCTCATTAACTATGGCTACACCTTC
CASSSGHLINYGYTF